Listed below are T cell receptor beta chains from one sample, sequenced in a study of blood T cells in healthy people across ages. TCRdb re-derived calls from the 5' RACE reads in MiXCR, one entry per CDR3 protein. The sample has approximately 800,000 distinct CDR3 sequences, 55% to 65% seen once; the top ten hold about a quarter. The specimen was blood. Receptor source: a man aged 30-40 years in good health. Each CDR3 is given with its conserved first and last residue.

v_call	j_call	cdr3_aa
TRBV2	TRBJ2-3	CARQGIQRGGTDTQYF
TRBV12-3/TRBV12-4	TRBJ1-1	CASSSPMEGPEAFF
TRBV25-1	TRBJ1-2	CASSEYQGYGYTF
TRBV12-3/TRBV12-4	TRBJ2-3	CASNIGGARSLTDTQYF
TRBV20-1	TRBJ2-5	CSARDDGTSGRDEQYF
TRBV27	TRBJ2-7	CASSLFKAYEQYF
TRBV28	TRBJ2-5	CASSLYGGGQETQYF
TRBV6-1	TRBJ2-6	CASSARGGANVLTF
TRBV6-5	.	CASMGGNEQYF
TRBV7-9	TRBJ2-1	CASSLVVRGNEQFF
TRBV3-1	TRBJ2-7	CASSQGISVGPYEQYF
TRBV27	TRBJ1-2	CASSLLTGFGYTF
TRBV20-1	TRBJ1-5	CSASPYSNQPQHF
TRBV19	TRBJ1-1	CASTYATANTEAFF
TRBV4-3	TRBJ2-1	CASSQDWGLAGRRGNEQFF
TRBV4-2	TRBJ2-2	CASSQSEGWFTGELFF
TRBV28	TRBJ1-5	CASRVPDQPQHF
TRBV10-3	.	CAIHKGTSGGPDNEQYF
TRBV27	TRBJ2-7	CASNKRGGLDEQYF
TRBV9	TRBJ2-3	CAGSGGDSTDTQYF
TRBV2	TRBJ2-4	CASSATSGGAGGNIQYF
TRBV14	TRBJ1-1	CASSQDKGEFNEAFF
TRBV6-5	.	CASSYQDRGLEETQYF
TRBV25-1	TRBJ2-5	CASSEWGSQETQYF
TRBV27	TRBJ2-3	CASSWQGYTDTQYF
TRBV7-9	TRBJ1-4	CASSLVSGANEKLFF
TRBV20-1	TRBJ2-3	CSASPGGDTDTQYF
TRBV6-6	TRBJ2-5	CASSSGSRGETQYF
TRBV2	TRBJ2-2	CASGGPGGELFF
TRBV4-2	TRBJ2-7	CASSREQGGGSYEQYF
TRBV7-9	TRBJ1-1	CASLEDTRTEAFF
TRBV6-2/TRBV6-3	TRBJ2-7	CASIPEGASYEQYF
TRBV5-1	TRBJ2-1	CASSYRAPGYNEQFF
TRBV12-3/TRBV12-4	TRBJ2-3	CASRLQSASTDTQYF
TRBV7-9	.	CASSLKWDEQYF
TRBV4-2	TRBJ2-1	CASSRDSLDEQFF
TRBV7-9	TRBJ1-1	CASSFGSRGEAFF
TRBV20-1	TRBJ2-7	CSATTVLDEQYF
TRBV20-1	TRBJ2-3	CSAPFDSTDTQYF
TRBV6-1	TRBJ2-7	CASSDFGGPLTGYEQYF
TRBV11-2	TRBJ2-3	CASSSQLAANGDTQYF
TRBV4-3	TRBJ2-5	CASSQGTGIEQYF
TRBV24-1	TRBJ2-6	CATSDPGQGAPGANVLTF
TRBV30	TRBJ2-3	CAGTPGTGGDTQYF
TRBV5-4	TRBJ2-1	CASSPARRGEHYNEQFF
TRBV7-3	TRBJ2-5	CASSRSTGVTETQYF
TRBV4-3	TRBJ1-1	CASSHRDLAEAFF
TRBV28	TRBJ2-7	CASKGQGHEQYF
TRBV29-1	TRBJ2-7	CSVDLGTGEQYF
TRBV4-2	TRBJ2-1	CASSQAGRFGNEQFF
TRBV7-3	TRBJ1-5	CACSRDRDQPQHF
TRBV6-6	TRBJ1-2	CASKGRSYTF
TRBV20-1	TRBJ2-7	CSANSRDYEQYF
TRBV20-1	.	CSAQSGTQETQYF
TRBV20-1	TRBJ2-7	CSACRLQGAKSEQYF
TRBV20-1	TRBJ2-7	CSAETRTTGTYEQYF
TRBV6-2/TRBV6-3	TRBJ2-6	CASGWEGSGANVLTF
TRBV3-1	TRBJ2-2	CASSQVRGTGELFF